The TCR beta chain under discussion was sequenced for a study of shared clonotypes between healthy human individuals. Measured with immunoSEQ multiplex PCR; TCRdb has only the in-frame clones, and not every one. The table shows approximately 1,500,000 clones, with about 98% occurring only once. This CDR3 is built from 13 residues. The V end was cut by 5 bases, the J end by 1 base, with 10 bases between. Germline assignment: CDR1 SGHDT and CDR2 YYEEEE. Only Caucasian adults living in Nashville, Tennessee served as donors. The source is a man younger than 45 in good health. The J gene is TRBJ2-7, the V gene TRBV5-6; no definite D call. Sequencing input: naive CD4+ T cells sorted from blood. The subset was: CD45RA+ positively selected. For the CDR3, the DNA is TGTGCCAGCAGGTGGGGTAGGTCCTACGAGCAGTACTTC. Encoded protein: CASRWGRSYEQYF.